This T cell receptor (beta chain) stems from a study of blood T cell repertoires in COVID-19. Study as a whole: T cells, B-cell-depleted T cells, or PBMCs supplied cDNA or gDNA.

Repertoires were generated with immunoSEQ multiplex PCR, while TCRdb's copy carries only in-frame clones and drops some. The sample yields roughly 46,000 clones, 86% seen once. The CDR3 length is 16 residues. Trimming left V 1 base short and J 2 bases short, with 12 bases between. Germline CDR1 LNHNV, CDR2 YYDKDF (reference sequence). The TCR comes from a woman aged 50 to 65 who had recovered from COVID-19. The source material was PBMCs or T cells enriched from blood (not recorded which). The chain employs TRBV15 and TRBJ2-1; D is unresolved. The chain's CDR3 is CATSRAPVAPYNEQFF. DNA of the CDR3: TGTGCCACCAGCAGAGCCCCTGTGGCCCCCTACAATGAGCAGTTCTTC.